This T cell receptor beta chain was found in a study of regulatory T cells in long-lasting Graves disease. Time point in this sample: persistent/refractory GD, antithyroid drugs over 5 years with positive TRAb. Researchers made the TCR library from RNA that was extracted from PBMCs. Libraries of TCR beta came from iRepertoire HTBI primers plus Arm-PCR of CDR3 regions. TCRdb re-called the multiplex PCR reads through MiXCR, storing one row per CDR3 protein. This table holds 350,000 to 450,000 distinct CDR3 sequences, approximately 25% found once. V was pared by 1 base and J by 4 bases, with 6 bases of the junction left unmatched. The CDR3 has 15 residues. This clonotype showed up many times.

The receptor's source is a woman aged 40 to 50 with Graves disease. V usage is TRBV12-3 or TRBV12-4 and J usage is TRBJ2-5, with 7 bases identical to TRBD2. Sequenced here: peripheral blood mononuclear cells (PBMCs), sampled when the disease was refractory, from a patient treated with antithyroid drugs. The CDR3 nucleotides read TGTGCCAGCAGTTTAGAAGGCGGGAGACCAGAGACCCAGTACTTC. Protein product: CASSLEGGRPETQYF.